This T cell receptor beta chain was recovered during a study of regulatory T cells in long-lasting Graves disease. Arm-PCR of CDR3 regions and iRepertoire HTBI primers were the basis on which TCR beta libraries were built. TCRdb re-called the multiplex PCR reads through MiXCR, storing one row per CDR3 protein. Among roughly 420,000 distinct CDR3 sequences listed, roughly 15% were seen once. The germline gives CDR1 MNHEY, CDR2 SVGEGT. Trimming shortened V by 3 bases and J by 3 bases, and 11 bases separated the two germline ends. The CDR3 is 14 residues long. Time point reported: newly diagnosed GD, antithyroid drugs for less than 3 months. PBMC RNA served as the TCR library source. Study-level results: TRBV28, TRBJ1-2 and TRBJ2-5 emerged as the favored segments in persistent disease.

This clonotype was detected many times. The antigen is unknown. The same sample was also used in a study of T cells in Graves' hyperthyroidism and ophthalmopathy.

This sequence originates from a woman in her 50s with Graves disease. This chain connects TRBV6-2 or TRBV6-3 to TRBJ2-5; a weak D match, TRBD2 (5 bases). The sequencing used peripheral blood mononuclear cells (PBMCs), collected at new diagnosis, from a patient treated with antithyroid drugs. Here the CDR3 reads CASSYWESEETQYF. CDR3 nucleotide sequence: TGTGCCAGCAGTTATTGGGAGTCGGAAGAGACCCAGTACTTC.